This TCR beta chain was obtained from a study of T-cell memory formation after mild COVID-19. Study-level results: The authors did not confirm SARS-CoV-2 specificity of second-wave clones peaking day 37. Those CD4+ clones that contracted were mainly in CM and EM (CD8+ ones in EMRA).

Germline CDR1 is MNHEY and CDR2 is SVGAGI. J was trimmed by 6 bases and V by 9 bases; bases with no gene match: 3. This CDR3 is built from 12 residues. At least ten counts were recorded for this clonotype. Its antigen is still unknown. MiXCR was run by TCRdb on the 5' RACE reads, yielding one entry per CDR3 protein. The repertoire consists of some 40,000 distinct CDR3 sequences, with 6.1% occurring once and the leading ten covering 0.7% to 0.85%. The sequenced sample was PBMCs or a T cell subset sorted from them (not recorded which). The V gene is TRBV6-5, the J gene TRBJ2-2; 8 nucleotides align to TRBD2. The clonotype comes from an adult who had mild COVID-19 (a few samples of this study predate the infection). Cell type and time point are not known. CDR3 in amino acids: CASKAGAGELFF. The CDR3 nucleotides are TGTGCCAGTAAAGCGGGAGCCGGGGAGCTGTTTTTT.